A selection of T cell receptor beta chains follows, all from one sample in a study of blood T cells in healthy people across ages. TCRdb processed the 5' RACE reads anew with MiXCR; each CDR3 protein has one entry. Of about 630,000 distinct CDR3 sequences listed, 20% to 25% are singletons. The sequenced material came from blood. The receptors were sampled from a man aged 65-85 years in good health. The CDR3 runs from the conserved cysteine through the conserved F or W. The D gene is left open where the match is weak. For some rows the clone size is stated as once, few or many, or as a class when expanded; others skip it.

-	TRBV20-1	TRBJ2-1	-	TGCAGTGCTTCGCCTCGGGTAGGGGAGCAGTTCTTC	CSASPRVGEQFF
-	TRBV5-1	TRBJ2-2	few	TGCGCCAGCAAGGCCACGAACACCGGGGAGCTGTTTTTT	CASKATNTGELFF
TRBD1	TRBV27	TRBJ1-2	-	TGTGCCAGCAATCCGACCCGGGACAGCAACTATGGCTACACCTTC	CASNPTRDSNYGYTF
-	TRBV12-3/TRBV12-4	TRBJ2-5	few	TGTGCCAGCAGTGTAGGGATCCCGGGACTTCAAGAGACCCAGTACTTC	CASSVGIPGLQETQYF
TRBD1	TRBV14	TRBJ2-5	-	TGTGCCAGCAGCTTATTGTCGACAGGGAAGATGGAGACCCAGTACTTC	CASSLLSTGKMETQYF
-	TRBV7-8	TRBJ2-1	few	TGTGCCAGCAGCTTAGGACGCGGGGCTAGCGAACTCGTAGATGAGCAGTTCTTC	CASSLGRGASELVDEQFF
-	TRBV12-3/TRBV12-4	TRBJ1-1	-	TGTGCCAGCAGCAAGTTATACACTGAAGCTTTCTTT	CASSKLYTEAFF
TRBD1	TRBV13	TRBJ2-5	few	TGTGCCAGCAGCGGACAGGCAAGAGAGACCCAGTACTTC	CASSGQARETQYF
-	TRBV20-1	TRBJ2-1	few	TGCAGTGCTAGCCCCAGGTTGTGGACTATGAATGAGCAGTTCTTC	CSASPRLWTMNEQFF
-	TRBV5-1	TRBJ2-3	-	TGCGCCAGCAGTAGGGTAATCGCAGATACGCAGTATTTT	CASSRVIADTQYF
TRBD2	TRBV6-5	TRBJ2-7	-	TGTGCCAGCAGTTACTCGTGGTCTAGCGGGTCTACCTACGAGCAGTACTTC	CASSYSWSSGSTYEQYF
TRBD1	TRBV10-3	TRBJ2-1	few	TGTGCCATCAGTGGTCAGGGGGCGGATGAGCAGTTCTTC	CAISGQGADEQFF
-	TRBV4-2	TRBJ2-1	few	TGTGCCAGCAGCCAAGAGATGTTAGCGGCGATTCGATTCTTC	CASSQEMLAAIRFF
-	TRBV11-2	TRBJ1-6	-	TGTGCCAGAAATAGCGGGGTAGGGCGATATAATTCACCCCTCCACTTT	CARNSGVGRYNSPLHF
TRBD2	TRBV11-2	TRBJ2-5	few	TGTGCCAGCAGCTTAGAAGGGGTTGTTATGGGACTAGCGGGAGCGAAGCTCTCTGAGCAGTACTTC	CASSLEGVVMGLAGAKLSEQYF
-	TRBV4-3	TRBJ2-5	-	TGCGCCAGCAGCCCATCTGGGGGCAAAGAGACCCAGTACTTC	CASSPSGGKETQYF
-	TRBV12-3/TRBV12-4	TRBJ2-3	-	TGTGCCAGCAGTTCAGAAGCCCTTCTACCCACAGATACGCAGTATTTT	CASSSEALLPTDTQYF
-	TRBV10-3	TRBJ2-6	-	TGTGCCATCAGGCCAGGATCCTCTGGGGCCAACGTCCTGACTTTC	CAIRPGSSGANVLTF
-	TRBV4-3	TRBJ2-2	few	TGCGCCAGCAGCCAAGCAGCGGAAACGAACACCGGGGAGCTGTTTTTT	CASSQAAETNTGELFF